Listed below are T cell receptor beta chains from one sample, sequenced in a study of T cells expressing NK-cell markers. TCRdb reanalyzed the 5' RACE reads, giving one entry per CDR3 protein sequence and no DNA. The listing contains roughly 150,000 distinct CDR3 sequences. Sequenced: blood T cells: a sorted CD56 or NKG2C T cell subset, CD4+ or CD8+ T cells, or bulk PBMC T cells (not recorded which). The receptors derive from a man aged 18-69 years in good health. Each CDR3 is given with its conserved first and last residue.

V gene	J gene	CDR3 protein
TRBV3-1	TRBJ2-5	CASYLQGPQETQYF
TRBV25-1	TRBJ2-3	CASSDAPSTDTQYF
TRBV5-1	TRBJ2-3	CASSFNSGGAGDTQYF
TRBV5-1	TRBJ1-6	CASSPILGNSPLHF
TRBV3-1	TRBJ2-7	CASSQGGQEFYEQYF
TRBV19	TRBJ1-4	CASSTNRFDSNEKLFF
TRBV15	TRBJ2-7	CATSRDKGTGYEQYF
TRBV30	TRBJ1-2	CAWSPTGTGGGYTF
TRBV28	TRBJ2-3	CASSLFGQGVTDTQYF
TRBV7-9	TRBJ1-2	CASTPEIGDVDGYTF
TRBV11-1	TRBJ1-4	CASSSIPVGLEEKLFF
TRBV21-1	TRBJ2-5	CASSTAVMLGRVETQYF
TRBV20-1	TRBJ2-7	CSAREGADEQYF
TRBV9	TRBJ1-2	CASSQTGASYGYTF
TRBV6-5	TRBJ2-7	CASSSSPGNYEQYF
TRBV27	TRBJ2-3	CASSLSKGGRGTDTQYF
TRBV5-1	TRBJ2-1	CASSFDSLNDNEQFF
TRBV5-5	TRBJ2-1	CASRSGQGPGEQFF
TRBV28	TRBJ1-2	CAISWPGRYGYTF
TRBV6-4	TRBJ2-2	CASSDSGANSAGELFF
TRBV2	TRBJ2-7	CASSDGRQGFFEQYF
TRBV5-3	TRBJ2-3	CARSRTEDTQYF
TRBV7-6	TRBJ2-7	CASSPSANRANEQYF
TRBV12-3/TRBV12-4	TRBJ2-2	CASSNRDRVSFRQHTGELFF
TRBV3-1	TRBJ2-2	CASSPAPGTGKNTGELFF
TRBV19	TRBJ1-1	CASSNGRGNTEAFF
TRBV9	TRBJ2-2	CASSPAGGSDTGELFF
TRBV21-1	TRBJ1-5	CARRTSLGGYQPQHF
TRBV9	TRBJ1-1	CASSAEGGTGAPTTEAFF
TRBV10-3	TRBJ2-1	CAISPAHPNEQFF
TRBV13	TRBJ2-7	CASSFFGTGGYEQYF
TRBV11-2	TRBJ2-3	CASSLSPSSSGGENTDTQYF
TRBV7-9	TRBJ1-3	CASSLARGYGNTIYF
TRBV12-3/TRBV12-4	TRBJ2-3	CASSSVAEPDTQYF
TRBV13	TRBJ1-6	CASSRGLGNSPLHF
TRBV27	TRBJ2-1	CASTYPGTATSNEQFF
TRBV7-2	TRBJ2-7	CASSPASQRSREEQYF
TRBV25-1	TRBJ2-7	CASRYRFMMDSDSYEQYF
TRBV12-3/TRBV12-4	TRBJ2-1	CASSLVSETDHNEQFF
TRBV20-1	TRBJ2-3	CSARDVGLALDTQYF